Shown below are 20 T cell receptor beta chains from a single sample sequenced in a study of persistence of HIV-infected CD4 T cells. Sequencing used immunoSEQ version 4 in survey mode. Sequencing was performed with immunoSEQ multiplex PCR; in TCRdb, only in-frame clones are kept and a portion is missing. Of tens of thousands of clones in the sample, roughly 82% were seen once. Lysates of CMV-infected fibroblasts at 8 to 10 ug/mL stimulated these cells. CD40L/CD69 double-negative CD45RO-high memory CD4+ T cells were collected. For these receptors, no antigen is known. Material: CD4+ T cells sorted from PBMCs after roughly 18-hour stimulation, obtained from a patient who received antiretroviral therapy. Receptors were obtained from an adult woman with HIV who was CMV-seropositive.

The gene calls are TRBV4-3 and TRBJ1-1; no clear D. The germline V and J ends were trimmed by 1 base and 0 bases, with 15 bases remaining between them. Germline V lookup: CDR1 LGHNA, CDR2 YSLEER. The CDR3 extends over 17 amino acids. This CDR3 reads CASSQGLGSLMNTEAFF. The CDR3 region has the DNA TGCGCCAGCAGCCAAGGTTTGGGCAGCCTAATGAACACTGAAGCTTTCTTT.

The rearrangement joins TRBV7-9 to TRBJ2-1; D possibly corresponds to TRBD2 (6 bases). Germline CDR1 SEHNR, CDR2 FQNEAQ (reference sequence). This CDR3 region has 16 residues. Trimming pared 5 bases from V and 0 bases from J, leaving 14 bases between. The CDR3 sequence is CASSLTSGFSYNEQFF. In DNA form, the CDR3 reads TGTGCCAGCAGCCTCACCAGCGGGTTCTCCTACAATGAGCAGTTCTTC.

The J gene is TRBJ1-2, the V gene TRBV18, with 7 bases lining up with TRBD1. V shed 5 bases and J 0 bases; nucleotides not matched to a gene: 6. The germline gives CDR1 KGHSH, CDR2 LQKENI. This CDR3 is built from 15 residues. The CDR3 nucleotides read TGTGCCAGCTCATCCCGGGACAGTTCTAACTATGGCTACACCTTC. It yields the protein CASSSRDSSNYGYTF.

J is TRBJ1-6 and V is TRBV6-2 or TRBV6-3, with TRBD1 as a possible D gene (6 bases). Trimming removed 5 bases at V and 4 bases at J, with 18 bases between. Germline CDR1 and CDR2: MNHEY and SVGEGT. The CDR3 length is 17 residues. This CDR3 is CASSTSGTRKYNSPLHF. CDR3 sequence (DNA): TGTGCCAGCAGTACCTCCGGGACAAGGAAGTATAATTCACCCCTCCACTTT.

There are a few counts of this clone. V and J are TRBV7-2 and TRBJ1-5; maybe TRBD1 (5 bases). This CDR3 has 14 residues. In germline, CDR1 is SGHTA, CDR2 FQGNSA. V was clipped by 1 base and J by 7 bases, with 11 bases between them. CDR3: CASSLVGGDQPQHF. CDR3 DNA: TGTGCCAGCAGCTTAGTTGGAGGGGACCAGCCCCAGCATTTT.

J is TRBJ1-6 and V is TRBV18, with TRBD1 matching 7 bases. The CDR3 runs to 16 residues. V trimming: 4 bases; J trimming: 7 bases; junction bases outside the gene matches: 10. CDR1 and CDR2 from the germline V gene are KGHSH and LQKENI. The CDR3 DNA reads as TGTGCCAGCTCACTCTTCGCAGGGACAGCCAATTCACCCCTCCACTTT. This gives the protein CASSLFAGTANSPLHF. Variable domain in full (rest from reference TRBV18 and TRBJ1-6): NAGVMQNPRHLVRRRGQEARLRCSPMKGHSHVYWYRQLPEEGLKFMVYLQKENIIDESGMPKERFSAEFPKEGPSILRIQQVVRGDSAAYFCASSLFAGTANSPLHFGNGTRLTVT.

The chain joins TRBV5-6 to TRBJ2-2; no clear D gene. The CDR3 runs 16 residues. Trimming removed 1 base at V and 0 bases at J, with 10 bases between. CDR1 is SGHDT and CDR2 is YYEEEE in the germline V gene. The CDR3 bases are TGTGCCAGCAGCTTGAAGATCGTCTCGAACACCGGGGAGCTGTTTTTT. Translated, it gives CASSLKIVSNTGELFF.

The genes are TRBV5-5 and TRBJ2-7; D is possibly TRBD2 (7 bases). Trimming pared 2 bases from V and 3 bases from J, leaving 15 bases between. The CDR3 loop spans 15 amino acids. Germline V gene lookup returns CDR1 SGHKS and CDR2 YYEKEE (reference sequence). The CDR3 loop reads CASSFSTGGGYEQYF. CDR3 DNA sequence: TGTGCCAGCAGCTTTAGTACGGGGGGCGGCTACGAGCAGTACTTC.

This rearrangement joins TRBV10-3 to TRBJ2-2; tentative D call: TRBD1 (6 bases). V was trimmed by 6 bases and J by 1 base, leaving 12 bases between them. Germline V gives CDR1 ENHRY, CDR2 SYGVKD. The CDR3 is 15 amino acids. Here the CDR3 DNA reads TGTGCCATCAGGGATCCGACAGGGAACACCGGGGAGCTGTTTTTT. Its protein product is CAIRDPTGNTGELFF.

In its sample, this clone ranks as medium-sized. CDR3 sequence reads: CASSLRGQPQHF. CDR3 nucleotides: TGTGCCAGCAGCTTGCGGGGTCAGCCCCAGCATTTT. The chain joins TRBV5-8 to TRBJ1-5; no clear D gene. This CDR3 has 12 residues. Per germline, CDR1 SGHTS and CDR2 YDEGEE. Deletions cut 1 base from V and 6 bases from J, with 5 bases between. Full variable domain (rest looked up from reference TRBV5-8 and TRBJ1-5): EAGVTQSPTHLIKTRGQQATLRCSPISGHTSVYWYQQALGLGLQFLLWYDEGEERNRGNFPPRFSGRQFPNYSSELNVNALELEDSALYLCASSLRGQPQHFGDGTRLSIL.

The chain carries TRBV18 and TRBJ2-7; 7 nucleotides match TRBD1. Germline V lookup: CDR1 KGHSH, CDR2 LQKENI. CDR3 length: 13 amino acids. V was pared by 6 bases and J by 4 bases, with 6 bases of the junction left unmatched. CDR3 DNA sequence: TGTGCCAGCTCCCCCGGGACAGAGTACGAGCAGTACTTC. Its protein is CASSPGTEYEQYF.

The chain combines TRBV21-1 with TRBJ2-7; the table names TRBD2, a call not compared with the DNA. TRBV21-1 is recorded as a pseudogene. This CDR3 contains 15 residues. DNA for the CDR3: TGTGCCAGCATGCTACTAGCGGGAGGGCCTTACGAGCAGTACTTC. This encodes CASMLLAGGPYEQYF.

The rearrangement links TRBV6-5 to TRBJ2-7; TRBD1 matches 9 bases. The germline gives CDR1 MNHEY, CDR2 SVGAGI. The CDR3 contains 15 residues. Trimming took 6 bases from V and 6 from J; bases not matched to a gene: 12. This CDR3 reads CASRLTPTGGGEQYF. In DNA form, the CDR3 reads TGTGCCAGCAGACTCACCCCCACAGGGGGCGGCGAGCAGTACTTC.

In its sample, this clone was seen once. This chain links TRBV2 with TRBJ1-1; weak D call: TRBD1 (6 bases). V lost 6 bases and J lost 0, with 14 bases in between. Germline V CDR1 and CDR2: SNHLY, FYNNEI. This CDR3 contains 15 residues. This CDR3 is CASSANRAVNTEAFF. CDR3 DNA: TGTGCCAGCAGCGCTAACAGGGCCGTGAACACTGAAGCTTTCTTT.

The chain has TRBV19 and TRBJ2-7, with 7 nucleotides matching TRBD2. V was pared by 5 bases and J by 4 bases, with 5 bases of the junction left unmatched. The germline gives CDR1 LNHDA, CDR2 SQIVND (reference sequence). CDR3 length equals 13 residues. CDR3 residues: CASSGRTRYEQYF. DNA for the CDR3: TGTGCCAGTAGTGGGCGGACTAGATACGAGCAGTACTTC.

This sequence joins TRBV4-3 and TRBJ2-5; TRBD2 agrees at 12 bases. The ends lost 3 bases at V and 5 bases at J; junction bases unmatched: 13. CDR1 and CDR2 (germline): LGHNA, YSLEER. CDR3 size: 18 residues. The CDR3 is CASSQGGLAGTSAETQYF. The CDR3 DNA is TGCGCCAGCAGCCAGGGAGGACTAGCGGGGACCTCCGCCGAGACCCAGTACTTC.

The J gene is TRBJ2-5, the V gene TRBV4-1; TRBD2 aligns across 9 bases. Unmatched junction bases numbered 6, after V lost 2 bases and J lost 2 bases. This CDR3 is built from 16 residues. The germline CDR1 and CDR2 sequences are MGHRA and YSYEKL. This CDR3 is CASSQPERGAQETQYF. The CDR3 DNA sequence: TGCGCCAGCAGCCAACCAGAGCGGGGGGCTCAAGAGACCCAGTACTTC.

This sequence joins TRBV19 and TRBJ2-5; 7 nucleotides match TRBD1. This CDR3 is built from 13 residues. The junction had 12 bases not matched to a gene; V was cut back by 11 bases and J by 6 bases. The V gene's germline CDR1 is LNHDA and CDR2 SQIVND (reference sequence). The CDR3 here is CAYSEGAGKTQYF. In DNA, the CDR3 is TGTGCCTATTCCGAGGGGGCAGGAAAGACCCAGTACTTC. Filled out from reference TRBV19 and TRBJ2-5, the complete variable domain reads DGGITQSPKYLFRKEGQNVTLSCEQNLNHDAMYWYRQDPGQGLRLIYYSQIVNDFQKGDIAEGYSVSREKKESFPLTVTSAQKNPTAFYLCAYSEGAGKTQYFGPGTRLLVL.

This chain connects TRBV7-2 to TRBJ2-7, with 7 bases identical to TRBD1. Germline assignment: CDR1 SGHTA and CDR2 FQGNSA. V shed 5 bases, J shed 1 base, and the junction held 8 bases outside the gene matches. CDR3 length: 15 residues. This CDR3 is CASSDRQGGSYEQYF. The CDR3 region has the DNA TGTGCCAGCAGCGACAGACAGGGTGGGTCCTACGAGCAGTACTTC.

The rearrangement joins TRBV5-5 to TRBJ2-1; D ambiguous. CDR1 is SGHKS, CDR2 YYEKEE, per germline (reference sequence). This CDR3 contains 13 residues. V was trimmed by 0 bases and J by 4 bases, leaving 5 bases between them. The CDR3 loop is CASSLGEYNEQFF. The CDR3 DNA follows: TGTGCCAGCAGCTTGGGGGAATACAATGAGCAGTTCTTC.